Described below is a single T cell receptor (beta chain) sequence and its context. Its antigen is as yet unknown. Here immunoSEQ multiplex PCR was the method, and the copy in TCRdb shows in-frame clones only, minus some. The table has 140,000 to 150,000 clones, more than 75% seen once. This entry is derived from a study of T cell responses to AZD1222 COVID-19 vaccine. Study findings and constraints: Of the AZD1222 recipients, only 6 or 7 were seropositive at baseline. The donors showed a predominance of white British ancestry and of females, with possible underestimation of clonal diversity. Researchers took repertoire samples only after the peak T cell response had come.

V shed 6 bases and J 2 bases; nucleotides not matched to a gene: 6. The CDR3 is made up of 16 amino acids. CDR1 and CDR2 (germline): SNHLY, FYNNEI. The chain has TRBV2 and TRBJ1-6; TRBD1 matches at 8 bases. The specimen was peripheral blood, collected on day 0 of MenACWY control vaccination. The receptor was isolated from an adult in good health. The CDR3 loop reads CASSADRGTYNSPLHF. As DNA, the CDR3 is TGTGCCAGCAGCGCTGACAGGGGCACCTATAATTCACCCCTCCACTTT.